Following are 10 T cell receptor beta chains from one sample sequenced in a study of blood T cell repertoires in COVID-19. The repertoire was sequenced with immunoSEQ multiplex PCR; TCRdb's copy has only in-frame clones and lacks some. The repertoire includes 250,000 to 350,000 clones, 70% to 90% of them detected once, and approximately 4% sits in the top ten. The sample was PBMCs or T cells enriched from blood (not recorded which). All receptors come from a woman in her 30s who had recovered from COVID-19.

This clone was seen a few times. The rearrangement links TRBV18 to TRBJ2-6; 8 positions match TRBD1. Germline V gene lookup returns CDR1 KGHSH and CDR2 LQKENI. This CDR3 contains 18 residues. With 4 bases clipped from V and 2 bases from J, the junction kept 10 bases outside the gene matches. The CDR3 bases are TGTGCCAGCTCACTCCAAGGGCAGGGGGCCGCTGGGGCCAACGTCCTGACTTTC. It translates to CASSLQGQGAAGANVLTF.

V gene TRBV5-1 combines with J gene TRBJ2-1; 8 bases fit TRBD1. Looked up from germline, CDR1 is SGHRS and CDR2 is YFSETQ. CDR3 size: 13 residues. V shed 5 bases, J shed 7 bases, and the junction held 5 bases outside the gene matches. The CDR3 nucleotides are TGCGCCAGCAGTCTAACAGGGGGGAATGAGCAGTTCTTC. Translation: CASSLTGGNEQFF.

V and J are TRBV7-6 and TRBJ2-5; 13 bases match TRBD2. The CDR3 spans 17 residues. CDR1 is SGHVS, CDR2 FNYEAQ, per germline. J lost 0 bases, V lost 1 base, and 2 bases had no gene match. The CDR3 here is CASSLVTSGGYQETQYF. The CDR3 nucleotides are TGTGCCAGCAGCTTAGTGACTAGCGGGGGGTACCAAGAGACCCAGTACTTC.

The V and J genes are TRBV30 and TRBJ1-6; weak D call: TRBD1 (6 bases). There are 13 residues in the CDR3. Germline values: CDR1 GTSNPN, CDR2 SVGIG (reference sequence). With 7 bases removed from V and 9 bases from J, the gap between germline ends came to 16 bases. Written as DNA, the CDR3 is TGTGCCTCGGTACCGGACAGTTTTTCACCCCTCCACTTT. Protein product: CASVPDSFSPLHF. Drawing the rest from reference TRBV30 and TRBJ1-6, the complete variable domain is SQTIHQWPATLVQPVGSPLSLECTVEGTSNPNLYWYRQAAGRGLQLLFYSVGIGQISSEVPQNLSASRPQDRQFILSSKKLLLSDSGFYLCASVPDSFSPLHFGNGTRLTVT.

The V gene is TRBV7-8, the J gene TRBJ1-2; D is perhaps TRBD1 (5 bases). Trimming removed 0 bases from V and 4 bases from J, with 12 bases in between. This CDR3 is 15 amino acids long. Germline-derived CDR1 and CDR2 are SGHVS and FQNEAQ. The chain's CDR3 is CASSLAFRGLYGYTF. CDR3 bases: TGTGCCAGCAGCTTAGCGTTTAGGGGACTCTATGGCTACACCTTC.

The chain recombines TRBV5-5 with TRBJ2-1, with D perhaps TRBD1 (5 bases). The CDR3 extends over 16 amino acids. The germline V gene encodes CDR1 SGHKS and CDR2 YYEKEE (reference sequence). The V end lost 4 bases, the J end lost 4 bases, and 18 bases lay between the germline ends. CDR3 sequence: CASSPTLLTVYNEQFF. CDR3 sequence (DNA): TGTGCCAGCAGCCCAACCCTTCTGACAGTTTACAATGAGCAGTTCTTC.

The chain recombines TRBV5-5 with TRBJ1-4, with D possibly matching TRBD1 (5 bases). V was cut by 5 bases and J by 2 bases, with 13 bases left in between. Germline CDR1 is SGHKS and CDR2 is YYEKEE (reference sequence). This CDR3 region has 15 residues. The CDR3 DNA sequence: TGTGCCAGCAGTCCGAAGGGGTGGACTAATGAAAAACTGTTTTTT. Translated, it gives CASSPKGWTNEKLFF.

The V call is TRBV12-3 or TRBV12-4, the J call TRBJ2-3; a possible D gene is TRBD2 (6 bases). Trimming removed 6 bases at V and 3 bases at J, with 10 bases between. The CDR3 covers 13 residues. The chain's CDR3 is CASSLTRTDTQYF. Here the CDR3 DNA reads TGTGCCAGCAGCCTGACTAGAACAGATACGCAGTATTTT.

This sequence joins TRBV5-6 and TRBJ2-3; D remains unclear. CDR3 size: 14 residues. V lost 2 bases and J lost 0, with 7 bases in between. CDR1 is SGHDT, CDR2 YYEEEE, per germline. CDR3: CASSFFGSTDTQYF. The DNA for the CDR3 is TGTGCCAGCAGCTTCTTCGGTAGCACAGATACGCAGTATTTT.

The chain is built from TRBV9 and TRBJ2-7; D possibly corresponds to TRBD2 (6 bases). Germline-derived CDR1 and CDR2 are SGDLS and YYNGEE. CDR3 length: 12 residues. Deletions cut 7 bases from V and 6 bases from J, with 14 bases between. CDR3 bases: TGTGCCAGCTCCCCGGCGGAGGGCGAGCAGTACTTC. Translating gives CASSPAEGEQYF.